Here is one T cell receptor (beta chain) with its context. What it binds is unknown. The sample belongs to a study of blood T cells in healthy people across ages. Regarding the study as a whole: Expanded clonotype shifts may have been confounded, as the donors had an unknown CMV status. Naive CD4+ cell counts and diversity both ran higher in long-lived than in aged donors.

Then a second PCR, running roughly 7 to 11 cycles, was carried out with a sample-barcoded 5' primer and a J-beta primer mix. TCRdb independently ran MiXCR on the 5' RACE reads; one entry per CDR3 protein. Of 750,000 to 850,000 distinct CDR3 sequences listed, about 25% are singletons. The germline V gene encodes CDR1 MNHEY and CDR2 SVGEGT. V was shortened by 2 bases and J by 1 base, with 11 bases between the two germline ends. The CDR3 loop spans 15 amino acids. The sample also formed part of further work on T cells of mothers and their children. This second report adds: The M1S primer of the second PCR added sample barcodes and 2-4 random nucleotides.

The TCR originated in a boy aged 5-17 years in good health. Sequenced sample: blood. V usage is TRBV6-2 or TRBV6-3 and J usage is TRBJ1-2, with a weak D call TRBD1 (6 bases). The CDR3 loop reads CASSYQDSINYGYTF. The CDR3 DNA follows: TGTGCCAGCAGTTACCAGGACAGCATTAACTATGGCTACACCTTC.